These T cell receptor beta chains were read from a single sample in a study of OX40 agonist ivuxolimab in advanced cancers. Only in-frame clones appear in the TCRdb table, and some are missing; sequencing was by immunoSEQ multiplex PCR. Of fewer than 75,000 clones listed, 80% are singletons. The sample consisted of CD4+ or CD8+ T cells sorted from blood, taken in a trial of the OX40 agonist ivuxolimab. All receptors derive from an adult with an advanced solid tumor such as melanoma, head and neck, liver or kidney cancer. Both conserved end residues are part of each CDR3. The D gene is left open where the match is weak. Clone sizes are given selectively: once, few, many, or a class where the clone is expanded.

CDR3aa	CDR3nt	abundance	j_gene	d_gene	v_gene
CASSSDRVGNQPQHF	TGTGCCAGCAGCTCAGACAGGGTCGGCAATCAGCCCCAGCATTTT	-	TRBJ1-5	TRBD1	TRBV5-6
CASSSLMGGGNTEAFF	TGTGCCAGCAGTTCCTTGATGGGTGGGGGGAACACTGAAGCTTTCTTT	-	TRBJ1-1	-	TRBV28
CASRREDHYGYTF	TGTGCCAGTAGACGGGAAGACCACTATGGCTACACCTTC	-	TRBJ1-2	-	TRBV19
CASSLPEYEQYF	TGTGCCAGCAGCTTACCCGAGTACGAGCAGTACTTC	-	TRBJ2-7	-	TRBV7-2
CASSLAPGAGQETQYF	TGTGCCAGCAGCTTGGCCCCTGGAGCAGGGCAAGAGACCCAGTACTTC	-	TRBJ2-5	-	TRBV5-4
CASTSPGLSETQYF	TGTGCCAGCACCTCCCCTGGACTGAGTGAGACCCAGTACTTC	-	TRBJ2-5	-	TRBV5-4
CASSIGRGGTDTQYF	TGTGCCAGTAGTATAGGCCGGGGGGGGACAGATACGCAGTATTTT	once	TRBJ2-3	TRBD2	TRBV19
CASSQDAIAVTNEQFF	TGCGCCAGCAGCCAAGATGCAATAGCGGTAACTAATGAGCAGTTCTTC	once	TRBJ2-1	-	TRBV4-1
CASSLRRAGELFF	TGTGCCAGCAGTTTACGAAGAGCCGGGGAGCTGTTTTTT	-	TRBJ2-2	-	TRBV6-5
CASSQGTGDGTNEKLFF	TGCGCCAGCAGCCAAGGGACAGGCGACGGGACAAATGAAAAACTGTTTTTT	-	TRBJ1-4	TRBD1	TRBV4-1
CASSLKVAGVNNEQFF	TGTGCCAGCAGCTTAAAGGTAGCGGGGGTGAACAATGAGCAGTTCTTC	-	TRBJ2-1	TRBD2	TRBV7-8
CASSPRTGGTANEKLFF	TGTGCCAGCAGCCCCAGGACAGGGGGCACGGCTAATGAAAAACTGTTTTTT	-	TRBJ1-4	TRBD1	TRBV2
CASSPQGTDTQYF	TGTGCCAGCAGTCCCCAGGGGACAGATACGCAGTATTTT	-	TRBJ2-3	-	TRBV28
CASSLGMGAGYGYTF	TGTGCCAGCAGCTTAGGAATGGGGGCGGGTTATGGCTACACCTTC	-	TRBJ1-2	-	TRBV7-2
CASSLSGGLYGTIYF	TGTGCCAGCAGCTTAAGTGGGGGCCTATACGGCACCATATATTTT	-	TRBJ1-3	-	TRBV7-9
CAWSDLRDRGDEQYF	TGTGCCTGGAGTGATCTCCGGGACAGGGGTGACGAGCAGTACTTC	few	TRBJ2-7	TRBD1	TRBV30
CASSLMEGYGYTF	TGTGCCAGCAGCTTAATGGAGGGCTATGGCTACACCTTC	-	TRBJ1-2	-	TRBV7-2
CASRPGLYNEQFF	TGTGCCAGCAGACCCGGACTATACAATGAGCAGTTCTTC	once	TRBJ2-1	-	TRBV28
CASSFRGGYGGGAYNEQFF	TGTGCCAGCAGCTTTAGGGGCGGCTACGGCGGGGGGGCGTACAATGAGCAGTTCTTC	-	TRBJ2-1	TRBD2	TRBV7-9
CASSVDLGPPYNEQFF	TGTGCCAGCAGCGTAGACTTGGGTCCCCCGTACAATGAGCAGTTCTTC	-	TRBJ2-1	-	TRBV9
CASSQQEGTQYF	TGTGCCAGCAGCCAGCAGGAGGGGACCCAGTACTTC	-	TRBJ2-5	-	TRBV16
CASSEWGGEGEKLFF	TGTGCCAGCAGTGAATGGGGGGGGGAGGGTGAAAAACTGTTTTTT	-	TRBJ1-4	-	TRBV6-1
CASSQAGTSSEQYF	TGTGCCAGCAGCCAGGCCGGGACTAGTAGTGAGCAGTACTTC	-	TRBJ2-7	TRBD2	TRBV7-8
CASSQERPGVYGYTF	TGCGCCAGCAGCCAAGAGCGTCCGGGGGTCTATGGCTACACCTTC	once	TRBJ1-2	-	TRBV4-1
CASSSGQENTEAFF	TGTGCCAGCAGCTCAGGACAGGAGAACACTGAAGCTTTCTTT	-	TRBJ1-1	TRBD1	TRBV7-3
CASPVSTLVGTYEQYF	TGTGCCAGCCCCGTGAGTACGCTGGTGGGAACCTACGAGCAGTACTTC	-	TRBJ2-7	-	TRBV21-1